This paragraph reports one T cell receptor beta chain. This clone's antigen is unknown. Germline and junction disagree at one end, which may indicate a read error. Following the manufacturer's recommendations, the immunoSEQ kit was used to generate TCR beta libraries from genomic DNA. To prepare the libraries, a first multiplex PCR with proprietary primers was run, followed by a second PCR that added unique barcodes, and a bead cleanup was done after each round. Each sample batch included a kit-provided positive control reaction and a negative control reaction. The final libraries underwent checking on an Agilent 4200 TapeStation D1000 ScreenTape, volumetric pooling, and quantification by qPCR. An Illumina NextSeq500 fitted with a MidOutput 150-cycle cartridge performed the sequencing, running 156 Read1 cycles and 15 Index1 cycles with the kit's custom primers. The pooled library was loaded at 0.8 to 1 pM, and around 20% PhiX control was spiked in. In the paper's pipeline: The vendor-processed data were analyzed in R, and a clonotype was defined as all T cells that share the same CDR3 nucleotide sequence. For clone abundance analyses, frequencies were normalized to the 10,000 most abundant clones per sample. Public T cell clones, averaging fewer than five per sample, were removed before analysis. Tumor-enriched clonotypes and baseline blood-enriched clonotypes were defined as those with an abundance difference of at least 32-fold between compartments. A beta-binomial differential abundance model was used to identify clonotypes that were expanded or contracted between blood time points. Tumor-blood repertoire similarity was measured with the Baroni-Urbani and Buser coefficient, and groups were compared using two-tailed Wilcoxon tests in R. The immuneACCESS repertoire file appears here via TCRdb, limited to in-frame rearrangements. These files lack a portion of the clones; in checked studies, under half of the deficit traces to unresolved V genes, and the cause of the others is not known. From that table come the V and J calls and clone size; the DNA was used to work out D and trimming. The sample table contains 65,000 to 80,000 clones; only one count was recorded for about 86% of them. The ten most abundant clones make up about 23% of the sample.

Sequences MDHEN (CDR1) and SYDVKM (CDR2) are obtained from the germline V gene. The CDR3 sequence holds 12 residues, the cysteine and phenylalanine included. The sequence is cut down to CDR3 DNA, 36 bases in frame from base 1. These data originate in a study of radiation and T cells in renal cell carcinoma (dated by TCRdb to 2018 to 2020). Study-wide context: Samples were obtained from a clinical trial, in which 15 Gy stereotactic body radiation therapy was delivered to primary renal cell carcinomas and nephrectomy was performed 4 weeks later. In total, 50 or so samples, comprising some 25 tumors and around 27 peripheral blood samples, were subjected to TCR beta sequencing. Across all 50 or so samples, 4 million to 5 million unique CDR3 nucleotide sequences encoding roughly 2.7 million unique CDR3 amino acid sequences were identified. Results and caveats for the whole study, not just this receptor: Effects of radiation dose or scheduling on the TCR repertoire could not be addressed with the single-armed trial design. No pretreatment tumor biopsies were available, so the baseline intratumoral presence of clonotypes could not be determined. Changes in the blood repertoire were not tracked past 4 weeks after treatment. Top tumor clonotypes rose in blood from baseline to 2 weeks post-radiation, then contracted by 4 weeks, suggesting transient expansion of tumor-resident clones.

The sample's time point, from its label and the paper: blood 2 weeks post-SBRT. The treatment or condition label, read with the paper, signifies: 15 Gy SBRT to primary tumor, nephrectomy 4 weeks later. To follow tumor-enriched clonotypes, serial peripheral blood was collected from radiation-treated patients at baseline and at 2 weeks and 4 weeks after SBRT. Renal cell carcinoma with clear cell pathology was present in all patients. Genomic DNA for TCR sequencing was prepared using the QIAamp DNA Blood Mini Kit (Qiagen). Only samples passing all quality control checks were included in the analyses. The source material was blood, sampled from a patient whose treatment included radiotherapy and nephrectomy. This TCR derives from a woman in her forties or fifties with renal cell carcinoma. The chain couples TRBV28 to TRBJ2-7; there is no confident call for the D gene. The sequenced DNA: TGTGCCAGCAGCCTCCTATCCTCCGAGCAGTACTTC. Its amino acids are CASSLLSSEQYF.